This section outlines one T cell receptor (beta chain) sequence together with its context. Its matching antigen is unknown. The CDR3 ends on some other residue instead of the conserved phenylalanine or tryptophan, so this is likely a read error. No DNA is shown, since the ends of the CDR3 on it are uncertain; the CDR3 is the one TCRdb lists. From germline, CDR1 is LNHNV and CDR2 YYDKDF (reference sequence). The CDR3 numbers 16 amino acids, ends counted. The sample originates from a study of CD8+CD57+ T cells in acquired aplastic anemia. Study-level points and caveats: A set of twenty-nine CD8+ CDR3 sequences was shared between patients and controls, and these sequences appeared highly expressed in patients. Patients did not significantly differ from controls in CD8+ Simpson's diversity.

Patients included in sequencing had previously demonstrated CD8+CD57+ cell expansion by flow cytometry. As a group, the patients uniformly had severe acquired aplastic anemia. The study sampled blood from patients who had received no therapy. TCR beta VDJ combinations and CDR3 sequences were profiled from genomic DNA. TCRdb called the reads again in MiXCR, with one record for every CDR3 protein. There are 200,000 to 300,000 distinct CDR3 sequences in the sample; approximately 79% occur only once, and 35% to 50% lies in the top ten. V is TRBV15 and J is TRBJ2-1; the DNA was not compared with TRBD1, the D call given in the table. The sequencing input was sorted CD4+, CD8+, or CD8+CD57+ T cells (not recorded which) from PBMCs. The sequence derives from a human donor with aplastic anemia. CDR3 protein: CATSQSYSNPPQHQGD.